A selection of T cell receptor beta chains follows, all from one sample in a study of neurological immune-mediated disorders. A single record per CDR3 protein comes from TCRdb applying MiXCR to the 5' RACE reads. Of about 27,000 distinct CDR3 sequences listed, around 21% were seen once; the top ten hold under 20%. The sample consisted of PBMCs. These receptors were taken from a woman aged 55-69 years in good health. Both conserved end residues are part of each CDR3.

v_call	j_call	cdr3_aa
TRBV24-1	TRBJ2-3	CATSDPQVGQDTDTQYF
TRBV4-1	TRBJ2-3	CASSPDRAGRDTQYF
TRBV5-1	TRBJ2-3	CASSSTLAGGSTDTQYF
TRBV25-1	TRBJ2-3	CASSLGQPSTDTQYF
TRBV7-9	TRBJ2-2	CASSPHRGTGELFF
TRBV5-5	TRBJ2-1	CASSLNLPGRSYNEQFF
TRBV5-5	TRBJ2-3	CASSIRLAGARTDTQYF
TRBV7-2	TRBJ2-3	CASSLQRGTDTQYF
TRBV7-2	TRBJ1-6	CASTKGSSPLHF
TRBV20-1	TRBJ2-4	CSTRYALAKNIQYF
TRBV6-1	TRBJ2-1	CASSEAIVGYNEQFF
TRBV5-1	TRBJ1-2	CASIAEGAGYGYTF
TRBV5-1	TRBJ2-7	CASSLAPGTYEQYF
TRBV7-9	TRBJ2-4	CASSHFPQGTFKNIQYF
TRBV14	TRBJ2-1	CVCSHTEMTRPHF
TRBV5-1	TRBJ2-1	CASSDIAGSYNEQFF
TRBV10-3	TRBJ2-5	CAIRTSGETQYF
TRBV4-2	TRBJ2-1	CASSQKGPGNEQFF
TRBV20-1	TRBJ1-6	CSADSRGQGGDNSPLHF
TRBV19	TRBJ2-2	CASTRRGEGTGELFF
TRBV5-5	TRBJ2-2	CASSLVLWGRDGGGELFF
TRBV6-6	TRBJ2-3	CASSYSTGSNFRTDTQYF
TRBV27	TRBJ2-1	CASSLVVQADEQFF
TRBV7-6	TRBJ2-3	CASSFKTSGSSTDTQYF
TRBV7-8	TRBJ1-6	CASSLPGDVSPLHF
TRBV20-1	TRBJ1-1	CSARDGTVATEAFF